This T cell receptor (beta chain) was retrieved from a study of blood T cell repertoires in COVID-19. In the study overall: Whether acute or convalescent, the COVID-19 samples came from the United States, Italy and Spain. From T cells, B-cell-depleted T cells, or PBMCs came the material, which was cDNA or gDNA.

How the authors handled the data: Estimation of nucleated cell counts relied on the amplification of reference gene primers. Data came from immunoSEQ multiplex PCR; TCRdb stores just in-frame clones and leaves some out. V and J calls and clone size are given by that table; D and trimming were obtained from the DNA. In the table there are a few hundred thousand clones, approximately 82% of which are singletons. In germline, CDR1 is SEHNR, CDR2 FQNEAQ (reference sequence). The CDR3 is 15 amino acids. V was clipped by 4 bases and J by 3 bases, with 12 bases between them. The gene calls are TRBV7-9 and TRBJ2-2; TRBD2 is a possible D gene (6 bases). Material for sequencing was peripheral blood. This TCR was sampled from a woman under 30 with acute or convalescent COVID-19. The CDR3 loop reads CASSSGTAYTGELFF. The CDR3 DNA is TGTGCCAGCAGCTCAGGGACTGCCTACACCGGGGAGCTGTTTTTT.